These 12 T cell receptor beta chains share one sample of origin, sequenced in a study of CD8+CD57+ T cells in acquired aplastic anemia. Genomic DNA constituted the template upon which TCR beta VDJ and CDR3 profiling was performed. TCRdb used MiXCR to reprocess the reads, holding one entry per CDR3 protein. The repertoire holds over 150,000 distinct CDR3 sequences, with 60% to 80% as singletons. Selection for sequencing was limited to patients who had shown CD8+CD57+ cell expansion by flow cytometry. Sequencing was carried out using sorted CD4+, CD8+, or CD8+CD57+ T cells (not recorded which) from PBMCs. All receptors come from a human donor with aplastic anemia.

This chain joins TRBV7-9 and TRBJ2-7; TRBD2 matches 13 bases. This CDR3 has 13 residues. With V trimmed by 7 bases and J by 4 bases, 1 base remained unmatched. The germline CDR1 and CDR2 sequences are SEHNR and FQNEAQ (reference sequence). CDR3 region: CASMTSGRYEQYF. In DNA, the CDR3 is TGTGCCAGCATGACTAGCGGGAGGTACGAGCAGTACTTC.

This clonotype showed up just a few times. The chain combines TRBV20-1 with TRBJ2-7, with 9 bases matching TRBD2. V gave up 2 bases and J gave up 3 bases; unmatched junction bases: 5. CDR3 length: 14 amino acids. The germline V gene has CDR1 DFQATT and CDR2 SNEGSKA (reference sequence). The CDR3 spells CSARPSGDYYEQYF. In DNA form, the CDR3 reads TGCAGTGCTAGACCTAGCGGGGACTACTACGAGCAGTACTTC.

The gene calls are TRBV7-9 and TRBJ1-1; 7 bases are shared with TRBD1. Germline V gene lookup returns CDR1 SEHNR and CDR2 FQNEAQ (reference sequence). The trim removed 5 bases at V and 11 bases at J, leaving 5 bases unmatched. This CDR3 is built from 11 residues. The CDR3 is CASSRDRWAFF. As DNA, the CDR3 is TGTGCCAGCAGCCGGGACAGATGGGCTTTCTTT.

The CDR3 region is CSATPPGVMNTEAFF. The CDR3 nucleotides are TGCAGTGCCACGCCCCCGGGGGTCATGAACACTGAAGCTTTCTTT. The gene calls are TRBV20-1 and TRBJ1-1, with D maybe TRBD1 (5 bases). CDR1 is DFQATT and CDR2 is SNEGSKA in the germline V gene (reference sequence). Trimming removed 6 bases at V and 0 bases at J, with 17 bases between. This CDR3 has 15 amino acids.

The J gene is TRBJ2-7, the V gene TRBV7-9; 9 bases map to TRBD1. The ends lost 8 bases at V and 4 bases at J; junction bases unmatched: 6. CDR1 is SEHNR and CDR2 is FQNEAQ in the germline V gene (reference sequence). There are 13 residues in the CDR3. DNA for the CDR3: TGTGCCAGCGGGACAGGGACAATGTACGAGCAGTACTTC. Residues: CASGTGTMYEQYF.

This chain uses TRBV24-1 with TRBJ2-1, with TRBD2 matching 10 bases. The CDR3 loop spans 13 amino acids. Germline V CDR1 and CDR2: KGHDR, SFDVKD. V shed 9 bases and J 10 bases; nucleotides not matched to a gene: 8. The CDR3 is CATLAGEGREQFF. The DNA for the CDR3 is TGTGCCACCCTAGCGGGAGAGGGCCGGGAGCAGTTCTTC.

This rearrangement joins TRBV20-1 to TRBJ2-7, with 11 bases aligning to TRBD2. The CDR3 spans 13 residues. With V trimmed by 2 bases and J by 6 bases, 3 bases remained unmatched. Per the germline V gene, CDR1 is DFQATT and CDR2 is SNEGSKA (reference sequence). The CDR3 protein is CSARLTSGAEQYF. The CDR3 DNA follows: TGCAGTGCTAGATTGACTAGCGGGGCCGAGCAGTACTTC.

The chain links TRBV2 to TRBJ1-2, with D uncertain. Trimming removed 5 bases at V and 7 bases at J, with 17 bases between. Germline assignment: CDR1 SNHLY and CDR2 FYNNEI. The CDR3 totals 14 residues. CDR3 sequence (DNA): TGTGCCAGCAGTTTCCGGACGGAGGGCTGTGGCTACACCTTC. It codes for CASSFRTEGCGYTF. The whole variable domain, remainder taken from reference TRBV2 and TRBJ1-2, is EPEVTQTPSHQVTQMGQEVILRCVPISNHLYFYWYRQILGQKVEFLVSFYNNEISEKSEIFDDQFSVERPDGSNFTLKIRSTKLEDSAMYFCASSFRTEGCGYTFGSGTRLTVV.

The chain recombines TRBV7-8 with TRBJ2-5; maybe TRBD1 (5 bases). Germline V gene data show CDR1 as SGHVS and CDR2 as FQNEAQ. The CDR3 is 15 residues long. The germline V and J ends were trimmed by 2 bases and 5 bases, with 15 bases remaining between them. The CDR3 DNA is TGTGCCAGCAGCTTAACGTGGTCCTCAGGGGAGACCCAGTACTTC. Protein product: CASSLTWSSGETQYF.

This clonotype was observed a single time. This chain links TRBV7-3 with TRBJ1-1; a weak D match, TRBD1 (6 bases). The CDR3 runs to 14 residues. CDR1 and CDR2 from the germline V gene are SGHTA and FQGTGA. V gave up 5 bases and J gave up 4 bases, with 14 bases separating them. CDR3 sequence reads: CASSPQGRSTEAFF. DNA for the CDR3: TGTGCCAGCAGCCCACAGGGTAGGAGCACTGAAGCTTTCTTT.

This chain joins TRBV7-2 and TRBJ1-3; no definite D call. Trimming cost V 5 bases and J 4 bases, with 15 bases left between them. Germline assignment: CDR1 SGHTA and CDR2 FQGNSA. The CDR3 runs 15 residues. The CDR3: CASSPAIQRGNTIYF. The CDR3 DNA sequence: TGTGCCAGCAGCCCCGCCATTCAGCGAGGAAACACCATATATTTT.

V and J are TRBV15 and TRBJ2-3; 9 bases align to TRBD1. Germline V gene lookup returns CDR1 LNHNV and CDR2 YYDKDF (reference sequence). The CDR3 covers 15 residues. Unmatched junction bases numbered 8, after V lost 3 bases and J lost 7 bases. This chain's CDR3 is CATSSSGTGSHTQYF. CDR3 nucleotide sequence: TGTGCCACCAGCAGCTCCGGGACAGGGTCACATACGCAGTATTTT.